The next 14 T cell receptor beta chains were all read from a single sample in a study of spatial heterogeneity in lung cancer. Time point indicated: blood at routine non-recurrence follow-up after resection. TCRdb redid the calling of the 5' RACE reads with MiXCR, one entry per CDR3 protein. The sample lists about 27,000 distinct CDR3 sequences, about 5.2% occurring once. Specimen: PBMCs, collected at follow-up. All receptors come from a female donor with early-stage non-small cell lung cancer.

This clonotype was found many times. CDR3 residues: CASSQGGPGANVLTF. The CDR3 region has the DNA TGTGCCAGCAGCCAAGGGGGGCCTGGGGCCAACGTCCTGACTTTC. The chain links TRBV4-2 to TRBJ2-6; possible D gene TRBD1, 6 bases. The CDR3 covers 15 residues. Trimming pared 1 base from V and 2 bases from J, leaving 6 bases between. Germline lookup yields CDR1 LGHNA and CDR2 YNFKEQ.

This clonotype was seen at least ten times. This sequence joins TRBV2 and TRBJ2-1; 8 positions match TRBD2. Germline CDR1 reads SNHLY; CDR2 reads FYNNEI. The CDR3 length is 14 residues. V lost 5 bases to trimming and J lost 9 bases; unmatched junction nucleotides: 9. This CDR3 is CASSSPGGPGEQFF. Here the CDR3 DNA reads TGTGCCAGCAGTTCCCCGGGAGGGCCGGGTGAGCAGTTCTTC.

In its sample, this clonotype was seen many times. This chain links TRBV20-1 with TRBJ2-7; TRBD2 matches 10 bases. This CDR3 comprises 16 residues. V lost 1 base and J lost 0; bases outside the gene matches: 6. CDR1 is DFQATT, CDR2 SNEGSKA, per germline (reference sequence). CDR3 bases: TGCAGTGCTAGAGCCACTAGCGGGAAAATCTCCTACGAGCAGTACTTC. Protein sequence: CSARATSGKISYEQYF.

There are many counts of this clonotype. The chain has TRBV4-3 and TRBJ2-2, with D perhaps being TRBD1 or TRBD2 (5 bases each). Germline V gives CDR1 LGHNA, CDR2 YSLEER. This CDR3 region has 16 residues. V gave up 2 bases and J gave up 5 bases, with 15 bases separating them. The CDR3 spells CASSQTLDSGTGELFF. Here the CDR3 DNA reads TGCGCCAGCAGCCAAACACTAGACAGCGGTACCGGGGAGCTGTTTTTT.

This clonotype was seen at least ten times. The rearrangement uses TRBV5-1 and TRBJ2-3; 7 nucleotides line up with TRBD2. There are 14 residues in the CDR3. V gave up 9 bases and J gave up 6 bases; unmatched junction bases: 13. CDR1 and CDR2 from the germline V gene are SGHRS and YFSETQ. The CDR3 loop is CATTASGRADTQYF. CDR3 bases: TGCGCCACCACGGCTAGCGGAAGGGCTGATACGCAGTATTTT. Looking up the rest from reference TRBV5-1 and TRBJ2-3 gives the full variable domain: KAGVTQTPRYLIKTRGQQVTLSCSPISGHRSVSWYQQTPGQGLQFLFEYFSETQRNKGNFPGRFSGRQFSNSRSEMNVSTLELGDSALYLCATTASGRADTQYFGPGTRLTVL.

With respect to this clonotype: One end of the junction fails to match germline, which may point to a read error. The genes are TRBV29-1 and TRBJ1-2; unclear D gene. Germline-derived CDR1 and CDR2 are SQVTM and ANQGSEA. The CDR3 runs 10 residues. CDR3 in DNA: TGCAGCGTTGACACCCCTCGCAGGCCCTTC. Its protein product is CSVDTPRRPF.

This clonotype was detected many times. The rearrangement joins TRBV4-2 to TRBJ1-1; the match to TRBD1 covers 9 bases. The trim removed 1 base at V and 10 bases at J, leaving 4 bases unmatched. The CDR3 length is 13 residues. Germline CDR1 is LGHNA and CDR2 is YNFKEQ. Here the CDR3 DNA reads TGTGCCAGCAGCCAAGGGACAGGGGTGATAGCTTTCTTT. This encodes CASSQGTGVIAFF.

The genes are TRBV28 and TRBJ2-7; 7 bases align to TRBD2. J lost 10 bases, V lost 2 bases, and 8 bases had no gene match. CDR3 size: 13 residues. The V gene's germline CDR1 is MDHEN and CDR2 SYDVKM. This chain's CDR3 is CASSLNAAGVQYF. The CDR3 DNA sequence: TGTGCCAGCAGTTTAAATGCGGCGGGAGTTCAGTACTTC.

This clonotype was counted ten times or more. This chain uses TRBV30 with TRBJ2-1; no reliable D call. Deletions cut 0 bases from V and 8 bases from J, with 11 bases between. The CDR3 is 13 amino acids. Per the germline V gene, CDR1 is GTSNPN and CDR2 is SVGIG (reference sequence). The CDR3 DNA follows: TGTGCCTGGAGTGTAACGCTTCGCGATGAGCAGTTCTTC. Translated, it gives CAWSVTLRDEQFF.

This clonotype was observed a handful of times. The genes are TRBV6-2 or TRBV6-3 and TRBJ2-1; 10 nucleotides match TRBD2. V lost 6 bases and J lost 5; bases outside the gene matches: 16. CDR3 length equals 18 residues. The germline CDR1 and CDR2 sequences are MNHEY and SVGEGT. CDR3 amino acids: CASRGAGGLGSWNNEQFF. CDR3 bases: TGTGCCAGCAGGGGAGCGGGGGGGCTCGGGTCTTGGAACAATGAGCAGTTCTTC.

This clonotype was seen ten or more times. The V and J genes are TRBV11-2 and TRBJ2-5, with TRBD2 identical over 8 bases. The CDR3 is 15 residues long. Looked up from germline, CDR1 is SGHAT and CDR2 is FQNNGV. Trimming removed 1 base from V and 10 bases from J; junction bases left unmatched: 11. The CDR3 DNA reads TGTGCCAGCAGCTTAGTCTTTCCCGAGACTAGCGACCAGTACTTC. This translates into CASSLVFPETSDQYF.

In this sample, this clonotype turned up many times. This chain connects TRBV6-5 to TRBJ1-1, with 8 bases aligning to TRBD1. J lost 10 bases, V lost 6 bases, and 7 bases had no gene match. This CDR3 has 12 residues. Germline CDR1 reads MNHEY; CDR2 reads SVGAGI. The CDR3 nucleotides read TGTGCCAGCAGGACATTACAGGGGGGAGCTTTCTTT. Translated, it gives CASRTLQGGAFF.

Only a few counts were recorded for this clonotype. The V call is TRBV2, the J call TRBJ1-6, with D perhaps TRBD1 (6 bases). Germline assignment: CDR1 SNHLY and CDR2 FYNNEI. The CDR3 is 15 amino acids. V was trimmed by 6 bases and J by 8 bases, leaving 17 bases between them. DNA for the CDR3: TGTGCCAGCAGGGAACAAACGGGGGCGCATTCACCCCTCCACTTT. This encodes CASREQTGAHSPLHF.

This clonotype came up many times. The V gene is TRBV7-2, the J gene TRBJ1-6; no clear D gene. CDR1 is SGHTA and CDR2 is FQGNSA in the germline V gene. V was pared by 1 base and J by 7 bases, with 8 bases between. CDR3 length: 14 amino acids. This CDR3 reads CASSLDSSNSPLHF. CDR3 bases: TGTGCCAGCAGCTTAGACAGTTCGAATTCACCCCTCCACTTT. Based on the CDR3 plus reference TRBV7-2 and TRBJ1-6, the full variable domain is GAGVSQSPSNKVTEKGKDVELRCDPISGHTALYWYRQSLGQGLEFLIYFQGNSAPDKSGLPSDRFSAERTGGSVSTLTIQRTQQEDSAVYLCASSLDSSNSPLHFGNGTRLTVT.